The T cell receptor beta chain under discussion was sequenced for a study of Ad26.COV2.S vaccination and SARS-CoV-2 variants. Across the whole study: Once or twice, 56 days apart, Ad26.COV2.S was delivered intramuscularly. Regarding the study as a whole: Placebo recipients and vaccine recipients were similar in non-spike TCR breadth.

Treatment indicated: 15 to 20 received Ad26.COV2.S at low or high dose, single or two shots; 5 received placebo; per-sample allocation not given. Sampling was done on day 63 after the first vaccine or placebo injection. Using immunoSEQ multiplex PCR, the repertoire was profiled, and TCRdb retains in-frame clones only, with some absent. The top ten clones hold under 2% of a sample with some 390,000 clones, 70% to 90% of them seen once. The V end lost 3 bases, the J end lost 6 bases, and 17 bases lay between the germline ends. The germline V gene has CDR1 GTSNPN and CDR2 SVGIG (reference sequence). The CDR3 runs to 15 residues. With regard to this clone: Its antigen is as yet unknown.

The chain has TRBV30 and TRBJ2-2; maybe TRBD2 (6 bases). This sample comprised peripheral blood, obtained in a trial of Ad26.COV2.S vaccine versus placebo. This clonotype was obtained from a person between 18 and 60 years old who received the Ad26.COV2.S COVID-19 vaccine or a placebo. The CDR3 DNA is TGTGCCTGGAGAATAAAGGGGAGGAGGGCCGGGGAGCTGTTTTTT. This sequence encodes CAWRIKGRRAGELFF.